This entry concerns a single T cell receptor beta chain. No antigen is known for it. Base quality data are lacking; no much larger clone is found one base away. The immunoSEQ platform was used to carry out deep TCRbeta sequencing. Per the source publication's procedure: Only productive rearrangements were exported from the immunoSEQ Analyzer for further analysis. A two-sided binomial test at Bonferroni-corrected P below 0.01 was used to call clones with significant expansion or contraction between timepoints. Bulk TCRbeta clonotypes were assigned T cell phenotypes by matching to single-cell RNA+TCR-seq clones sharing the same TCRbeta sequence. Clone enrichment in tumor was computed as tumor frequency divided by PBMC frequency from bulk TCR sequencing. GLIPH was used to sort TCRs into specificity groups, which are clusters of distinct TCRs that likely recognize common antigens through shared CDR3 motifs. TCRdb holds this immuneACCESS table with in-frame rearrangements only. Some clones are missing; in checked studies, unresolved V genes explain under half, and the rest has no known cause. V and J calls and clone size are copied from that table; D and trimming were computed from the DNA. For this sample the table gives roughly 4,200 clones, of which roughly 75% were detected only once. Roughly 7.5% of the sample lies in the top ten.

The data belong to a study of T cells in tumors after PD-1 blockade (dated by TCRdb to between 2018 and 2021). Regarding the complete study: Exclusion criteria were prior checkpoint blockade, use of systemic immunosuppressants, or recent radiotherapy or other anti-cancer therapy within 4 weeks. Patients received pembrolizumab 200 mg every 3 weeks or cemiplimab 350 mg every 2 weeks. Ongoing daily vismodegib 150 mg was also given to a subset of patients during anti-PD-1 treatment. On average, tumor samples had approximately 25,000 TCR templates (range roughly 554-99,264) and around 6,400 unique clonotypes, approximately 20-fold deeper than single-cell TCR sequencing. Paired single-cell RNA and TCR sequencing was done in the study on site-matched tumors from patients with BCC or SCC, both before and after anti-PD-1 therapy. RECIST version 1.1 was the standard used to evaluate clinical response.

General study outcomes and caveats: Comparisons between pre- and post-treatment samples were the only ones where clonal replacement appeared, with none seen between two pre-treatment samples, a pattern that argues against artifacts from biopsy timing or location. The source of novel T cell clones was not identified, and lymphoid organs or rare unexpanded clones within the tumor or the tumor periphery could be included among the possible sources. Most exhausted CD8+ clones that expanded after therapy were novel clonotypes not detected before treatment, suggesting clonal replacement instead of reinvigoration of pre-existing clones. Around 43% of tumor TCR clonotypes were found in blood, and some novel exhausted tumor clones appeared in pre-treatment blood, suggesting peripheral recruitment.

Taken with the paper, the label for time point translates to: first of two pre-therapy site-matched biopsies two to three months apart. The tumor biopsies were site-matched, meaning the biopsies were taken from the same primary tumor before and after PD-1 blockade. Genomic DNA extracted from tumor biopsies or peripheral blood was used for bulk TCRbeta sequencing, with input ranging from roughly 600 ng to 6,004 ng. To detect rare clonotypes with greater sensitivity than single-cell TCR sequencing, bulk TCRbeta sequencing was done on the leftover biopsy material. All patients had histologically proven advanced or metastatic basal or squamous cell carcinoma and were poor candidates for surgical resection. Of the roughly ten patients making up the basal cell carcinoma cohort, about 8 underwent bulk tumor TCR sequencing. Fresh biopsies were taken from the primary tumor site, and part of the biopsy material was kept in RNAlater for exome and bulk TCR sequencing.

The germline V gene gives CDR1 as MNHEY and CDR2 as SVGAGI. Trimming takes 2 bases off V and 2 bases off J; junction bases not matched to a gene: 3. CDR3 length: 16 amino acids, cysteine to phenylalanine. The read is trimmed to its CDR3 DNA, 48 bases read in frame from base 1. This TCR derives from a human donor with basal cell carcinoma. The chain is made from TRBV6-5 and TRBJ2-6, with 7 junctional bases fitting TRBD1. Here the sequenced sample was tumor tissue, taken before anti-PD-1 treatment. The CDR3 amino acid sequence is: CASSYEGAAGANVLTF. The nucleotide sequence reads TGTGCCAGCAGTTACGAGGGGGCCGCTGGGGCCAACGTCCTGACTTTC.